The T cell receptor beta chain under discussion was sequenced for a study of tumor-infiltrating lymphocytes in oesophageal squamous cell carcinoma. This clonotype was seen more than once but under ten times. TCRdb recomputed calls from the PCR reads with MiXCR, one row per CDR3 protein. Among almost 20,000 distinct CDR3 sequences listed, roughly two fifths were seen once. The clonotype originates from a male donor with esophageal squamous cell carcinoma. The sample comprised normal esophageal tissue next to the tumor.

CDR3 bases: TGTGCCAGCAGCTTAGATGGGACAAGGAATGAGCAGTTCTTC. Its translation: CASSLDGTRNEQFF. The chain uses TRBV7-2 and TRBJ2-1, with D possibly matching TRBD1 (6 bases). The germline gives CDR1 SGHTA, CDR2 FQGNSA. The CDR3 covers 14 residues. V lost 1 base and J 7 bases, leaving 11 bases between the germline ends.